This TCR beta chain derives from a study of a mutant IDH1 vaccine in newly diagnosed glioma. Study background: Patients had eight vaccinations, in weeks 1, 3, 5, 7, 11, 15, 19 and 23.

Notes on this clone: Antigen specificity is unknown.

As to time point: week 23, last vaccination. It was 300 ug of mutant IDH1 20-mer peptide that made up each vaccine dose, given with topical imiquimod. Germline V CDR1 and CDR2: MRHNA, SNTAGT. The germline V and J ends were trimmed by 2 bases and 9 bases, with 16 bases remaining between them. The CDR3 has 14 amino acids. The data were produced by immunoSEQ multiplex PCR, yet TCRdb's version contains in-frame clones alone and is incomplete. The sample includes 65,000 or so clones, 70% to 90% of them seen just once. The clonotype comes from a man aged 25-45 years with glioma. The chain employs TRBV6-4 and TRBJ1-1; TRBD1 is a possible D gene (6 bases). Source: PBMCs, taken from a glioma patient whose treatment included an IDH1 peptide vaccine. The CDR3 DNA sequence: TGTGCCAGCAGTGACGAGGCGGGACACTATAAAGCTTTCTTT. As protein: CASSDEAGHYKAFF.